What follows is one T cell receptor (beta chain) and its context. This clone came up a few times. No antigen is known for it. There are no base qualities to consult, and no much larger clone falls within one base. Based on the germline V gene, the CDR1 and CDR2 sequences are SGHTA and FQGNSA. Cut back by 5 bases and 4 bases, the V and J ends lie 9 bases apart. There are 13 amino acids in the CDR3, from cysteine to phenylalanine inclusive. The DNA shown is the 39-base CDR3, in frame from base 1. The library was generated by the immunoSEQ multiplex PCR assay. For the multiplex PCR, a mixture combining 60 forward primers for TCR Vbeta segments and 13 reverse primers for TCR Jbeta segments was used. The CDR3 region of rearranged TCR beta genes was amplified from genomic DNA by a multiplex PCR assay. On the Illumina HiSeq System, the amplified TCR beta libraries were sequenced as 87-base-pair reads. As for the original processing: In a later analysis, approximately 74 million unique TCR beta chains were counted across the 500 to 850 repertoires, and about 9.9 million of these chains were shared by at least two donors. A nearest-neighbor algorithm error-corrected the raw reads and collapsed the reads into unique sequences, merging closely related sequences to remove PCR and sequencing errors. Alignment of CDR3 sequences to IMGT reference sequences was used to assign V, D and J gene segments. For a sequence to be retained, at least a six-nucleotide match to both a V gene segment and a J gene segment was required. Rearrangements were classified as productive when the CDR3 lacked stop codons and remained in frame with V and J, and all other rearrangements were classified as non-productive. Following IMGT convention, CDR3 was defined as the stretch from the second conserved V-encoded cysteine to the conserved J-encoded phenylalanine. Sequences without an unambiguous match to a single V gene segment were excluded from the earlier analysis of 450 to 750 of the donors. An earlier analysis of several hundred of the donors called V segments functional above 56.7% productive rearrangements and segregating when the between-donor standard deviation exceeded 5%. To diagnose cytomegalovirus status from the catalog of TCR beta chain sequences, a statistical classification framework was built. In a later analysis, TCR nucleotide sequences were compared against IMGT/GENE-DB human TR gene sequences so that V and J genes could be assigned. The TCRdist pipeline was used in a later analysis to assign CDR3 sequences and most-parsimonious VDJ recombination scenarios. A later analysis defined each TCR beta chain by its CDR3 amino acid sequence plus V-gene family, and excluded reads lacking a unique V-gene family. To address suspected cross-contamination and a sequencing artifact, a later analysis removed some 620 highly shared, low-generation-probability nucleotide sequences. For each public chain, a later analysis derived a clonal expansion index from normalized ranks of inferred template counts within each repertoire. A later analysis computed generation probabilities with a VDJ recombination model fitted to out-of-frame rearrangements, and checked the results against IGoR. In a later analysis, hypergeometric tests were used to score TCR-TCR, TCR-HLA and TCR-CMV co-occurrence, with a repertoire-size bias correction applied to TCR pairs. To estimate false discovery rates, a later analysis permuted the HLA or CMV assignments 20 times. In a later analysis, co-occurring TCRs were grouped with DBSCAN, and TCRdist sequence similarity was added when clustering was performed within HLA-allele-positive subsets. Co-occurrence clustering excluded repertoires with fewer than 30,000 or more than 120,000 public chains, plus five with anomalous nucleotide sharing. TCRdb mirrors the immuneACCESS table, restricted to in-frame sequences. Some clones are absent from its copies; in checked studies, under half trace to an unresolved V gene, and the reason for the others is unknown. The V and J calls and the clone size are those of that table, but D and trimming were determined from the DNA. A total of about 170,000 clones appear in this sample, 80% to 90% of them only once. Under 2% of the sample goes to the ten largest clones.

This sample is part of a study of cytomegalovirus exposure and HLA in healthy donors listed by TCRdb under 2017. Describing the broader study: In an earlier analysis of some 610 of the donors, around 300 Gb of sequence data and 100 million or so unique TCR beta sequences from roughly 180 million T cells were reported. Approximately 310 gigabases of sequencing data and approximately 85 million unique TCR sequences were included in an early release covering around 600 HLA-typed donors. Among the approximately 400 genotyped donors, roughly 80% belonged to the genetic ancestry cluster associated with self-reported Caucasian donors. The study was designed to test whether signatures of past pathogen exposure could be identified by cataloging public T cell receptors. The T cell repertoires of 670 or so subjects were profiled by immunosequencing and related to cytomegalovirus serostatus. Along with the roughly 670-subject first cohort, a separate validation cohort of over a hundred different subjects was used. To predict cytomegalovirus infection status, the study brought together high-throughput TCR immunosequencing, statistical association of individual TCRs with disease status, and machine learning. To study patterns of TCR occurrence, a later analysis re-analyzed previously published TCR beta repertoires from hundreds of donors and added high-resolution HLA genotyping. Rather than drawing on any new phenotypic data, the later analysis identified candidate immune exposures from TCR beta sequences and the way those sequences occurred across donors. In an earlier analysis of 587 of the donors, high-throughput TCR beta sequencing was used to judge whether each TCR beta V gene segment behaved as functional or pseudogenic. Donor age, sex, ethnicity and CMV serostatus were compiled alongside the repertoire data. A later genetic analysis took genome-wide SNP genotypes for about 55% of the 666 donors and used that subset as a discovery cohort. All discovery cohort repertoires had been generated on a single sequencing platform. HLA typing covered class I and class II loci at four-digit resolution. The number of typed donors differed by locus: about 629-630 for A, B, C, DRB1 and DQB1; roughly 510 for DQA1; fewer than 610 for DPA1; and about 470 for DPB1. A handful of DR-DQ haplotypes were handled as single units for association and clustering because linkage in the cohort was strong. On average, 235,054 unique TCR beta nucleotide sequences were sequenced per donor among more than 350 genotyped donors of the cohort, with roughly a sixth of those sequences being non-productive.

The cohort comprised hundreds of healthy bone marrow donors. Cohort members were all nominally healthy when sampled, although unrecorded immune exposures were likely present. The donor tested CMV seronegative and was one of the 352 seronegative cohort members. Every donor gave a peripheral blood sample, and the peripheral blood mononuclear cells from that sample were used for TCR beta sequencing. The Qiagen DNeasy Blood Extraction Kit was used to extract genomic DNA from the blood cell samples. General conclusions and limits of the study: The sequencing pipeline was judged likely to have produced a cluster of highly shared sequence variants as a technical artifact. Broadly in line with IMGT annotations, most TCR beta V segments showed up in productive rearrangements about 87% or about 30% of the time in an earlier analysis of around 600 of the donors. In both the original and validation cohorts, the classifier was reported to diagnose cytomegalovirus status with high specificity and sensitivity. Over 15 rarely observed V segments, including chromosome 9 orphons, were excluded from the earlier analysis of several hundred of the donors because counts were too low. Most CMV-associated TCR beta chains appeared to be HLA-restricted in a later analysis, and the HLA associations seemed to be driven largely by CMV exposure. In a later analysis, the rate of TCR association differed among HLA loci, with DRB1 alleles having the most associated TCRs and HLA-C alleles having the fewest. V-gene and J-gene trimming of TCR beta chains was associated with a missense DCLRE1C variant in a later genetic analysis, and the association was replicated in an independent cohort. In a later analysis, HLA-associated TCR beta chains showed more clonal expansion and lower generation probabilities than non-associated chains that were equally common. According to a later genetic analysis, donors in an Asian-associated ancestry cluster had fewer N-insertions in productive TCRs than the approximately 630-donor mean. Because some donors lacked HLA typing at each locus, the association tests relied only on the typed subset. Most TCR sequences were observed very rarely across donors, whereas some public TCRs were present in many individuals. In vitro tests confirmed that three of the cytomegalovirus-associated TCR beta chains recognize cytomegalovirus antigens. This cohort had only TCR beta chains sequenced, and the lack of alpha or paired-chain data limited which features could be detected. A later analysis associated 15,000 to 20,000 TCR beta sequences with specific HLA alleles at a false discovery rate of 0.05. A later analysis reported that several top co-occurrence clusters appeared linked to parvovirus B19, influenza, CMV and Epstein-Barr virus. Correlated functional status among segregating V segments might be attributable to linkage disequilibrium, but an unknown experimental factor could not be ruled out. Strong co-occurrence of HLA alleles, especially DR and DQ, made assigning TCR associations to individual alleles difficult. A further reported finding was that TCR beta sequences accurately predicted the HLA-A and HLA-B alleles for most subjects in the first cohort. The only immune exposure information available for the cohort was CMV serostatus. Because the 87-base-pair reads could not distinguish some IMGT-functional V segments, including TRBV6-2 and TRBV6-3, those segments were excluded. Presence/absence analyses assumed roughly uniform sequencing depth across donors, an assumption that may not hold. The study gave a list of roughly 150 TCR beta chains associated with cytomegalovirus. The authors suggested that the approach could potentially be extended to other disease states and immunological phenotypes.

The sequenced sample consisted of PBMCs. This TCR derives from a woman younger than 30 in good health and CMV-seronegative. The chain links TRBV7-2 with TRBJ2-1, with the D gene uncertain. Here the CDR3 is given as CASSPYLYNEQFF. The DNA reads TGTGCCAGCAGCCCCTACCTTTACAATGAGCAGTTCTTC.